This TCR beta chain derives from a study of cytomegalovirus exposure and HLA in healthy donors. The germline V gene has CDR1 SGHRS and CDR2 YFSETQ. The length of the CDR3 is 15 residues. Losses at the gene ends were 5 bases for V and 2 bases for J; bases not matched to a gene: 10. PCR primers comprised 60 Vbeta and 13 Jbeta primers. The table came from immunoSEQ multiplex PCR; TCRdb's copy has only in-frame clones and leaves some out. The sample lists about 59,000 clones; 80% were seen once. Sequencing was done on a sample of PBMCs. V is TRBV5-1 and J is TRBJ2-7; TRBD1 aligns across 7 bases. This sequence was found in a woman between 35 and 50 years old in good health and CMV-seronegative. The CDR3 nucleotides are TGCGCCAGCAGATACGCCACAGACAGGGCCTACGAGCAGTACTTC. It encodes CASRYATDRAYEQYF.